This TCR beta chain came from a study of cytomegalovirus exposure and HLA in healthy donors (TCRdb year 2017). Context from the whole study: An earlier analysis of approximately 590 of the donors reported about 290 Gb of sequence data and more than 90 million unique TCR beta sequences from about 200 million T cells. About five DR-DQ haplotypes were handled as single units for association and clustering because linkage in the cohort was strong. A later genetic analysis took genome-wide SNP genotypes for about 60% of the roughly 670 donors and used that subset as a discovery cohort. Donor age, sex, ethnicity and CMV serostatus were compiled alongside the repertoire data. Of the 300 to 500 genotyped donors, approximately 80% were placed in the genetic ancestry cluster associated with self-reported Caucasian donors. The study combined high-throughput TCR immunosequencing, statistical association of individual TCRs with disease status, and machine learning to predict cytomegalovirus infection status. To study patterns of TCR occurrence, a later analysis re-analyzed previously published TCR beta repertoires from 650 to 750 donors and added high-resolution HLA genotyping. The aim of the study was to test whether cataloging public T cell receptors could identify signatures of past pathogen exposure. Along with the approximately 620-subject first cohort, a separate validation cohort of over 90 different subjects was used. On average, roughly 240,000 unique TCR beta nucleotide sequences were sequenced per donor among roughly 430 genotyped donors of the cohort, with roughly a sixth of those sequences being non-productive. To decide whether each TCR beta V gene segment behaved as functional or pseudogenic, an earlier analysis of some 570 of the donors relied on high-throughput TCR beta sequencing. All discovery cohort repertoires had been generated on a single sequencing platform. HLA typing included class I and class II loci at four-digit resolution. Typing coverage differed by locus: A, B, C, DRB1 and DQB1 were typed in roughly 629-630 donors, DQA1 in roughly 500, DPA1 in nearly 610, and DPB1 in 472. The later analysis used no new phenotypic data to find candidate immune exposures, relying instead on TCR beta sequences and their occurrence across donors. Roughly 300 gigabases of sequencing data and tens of millions of unique TCR sequences were included in an early release covering about 700 HLA-typed donors. The study profiled the T cell repertoires of more than 500 subjects by immunosequencing and related them to cytomegalovirus serostatus. What the research found in general, with its limitations: While some public TCRs were present in many individuals, most TCR sequences turned up only very rarely across donors. Compared with the 666-donor mean, donors in an Asian-associated ancestry cluster had fewer N-insertions in productive TCRs, according to a later genetic analysis. In a later analysis, the rate of TCR association differed among HLA loci, with DRB1 alleles having the most associated TCRs and HLA-C alleles having the fewest. Most CMV-associated TCR beta chains appeared to be HLA-restricted in a later analysis, and the HLA associations seemed to be driven largely by CMV exposure. In a later analysis, 15,000 to 20,000 TCR beta sequences were associated with specific HLA alleles at a false discovery rate of 0.05. Fewer than 20 rarely observed V segments, including chromosome 9 orphons, were excluded from the earlier analysis of approximately 600 of the donors because counts were too low. Broadly in line with IMGT annotations, most TCR beta V segments showed up in productive rearrangements about 90% or about 30% of the time in an earlier analysis of several hundred of the donors. The classifier was reported to diagnose cytomegalovirus status with high specificity and sensitivity in both the original and validation cohorts. For the cohort, immune exposure information was limited to CMV serostatus. The 87-base-pair reads could not distinguish some IMGT-functional V segments, including TRBV6-2 and TRBV6-3, so those segments were excluded. Several of the top co-occurrence clusters appeared to be linked to parvovirus B19, influenza, CMV and Epstein-Barr virus, according to a later analysis. A total of roughly 160 TCR beta chains were listed by the study as associated with cytomegalovirus. A further reported finding was that TCR beta sequences accurately predicted the HLA-A and HLA-B alleles for most subjects in the first cohort. According to the authors, the approach could potentially be generalized to other disease states and immunological phenotypes. The cohort was sequenced for TCR beta chains only, and without alpha or paired-chain data the features that could be detected were limited. Linkage disequilibrium might explain the correlated functional status among segregating V segments, but an unknown experimental factor could not be excluded. A later genetic analysis associated a missense DCLRE1C variant with V-gene and J-gene trimming of TCR beta chains, and an independent cohort replicated the association. In vitro tests confirmed that a few of the cytomegalovirus-associated TCR beta chains recognize cytomegalovirus antigens. In a later analysis, HLA-associated TCR beta chains showed more clonal expansion and lower generation probabilities than non-associated chains that were equally common. HLA typing was unavailable for some donors at each locus, so association tests used only the typed subset. When HLA alleles, especially DR and DQ, strongly co-occurred, attributing TCR associations to individual alleles was difficult. Roughly uniform sequencing depth across donors was assumed in presence/absence analyses, although this assumption may not hold. The sequencing pipeline was judged likely to have produced a cluster of highly shared sequence variants as a technical artifact.

Turning to this clone: Its antigen remains undetermined. Qualities for individual bases were not recorded, and no much larger clone is one base off.

CDR1 SGHRS and CDR2 YFSETQ were looked up in the germline V gene. The CDR3, cysteine through phenylalanine, is 15 amino acids long. Here the CDR3 DNA is all that survives: 45 bases in frame from base 1. Trimming costs V 7 bases and J 2 bases, and their ends lie 17 bases apart. Library prep was done by the immunoSEQ multiplex PCR assay. A mixture of 60 forward primers for TCR Vbeta segments and 13 reverse primers for TCR Jbeta segments was used in the multiplex PCR. The CDR3 region of rearranged TCR beta genes was amplified from genomic DNA with a multiplex PCR assay. The amplified TCR beta libraries were sequenced on the Illumina HiSeq System as 87-base-pair reads. The original pipeline was this. A later analysis counted approximately 74 million unique TCR beta chains across the 700 or so repertoires, and approximately 11 million of these chains were shared by at least two donors. Raw reads were error-corrected and collapsed into unique sequences by a nearest-neighbor algorithm in which closely related sequences were merged to remove PCR and sequencing errors. To assign V, D and J gene segments, CDR3 sequences were aligned to IMGT reference sequences. For a sequence to be retained, a match of at least six nucleotides was required to both a V gene segment and a J gene segment. A rearrangement counted as productive if the CDR3 had no stop codons and remained in frame with V and J, and every other rearrangement counted as non-productive. CDR3 was defined by IMGT convention, running from the second conserved V-encoded cysteine to the conserved J-encoded phenylalanine. The earlier analysis of roughly 590 of the donors excluded sequences that lacked an unambiguous match to a single V gene segment. An earlier analysis of fewer than 650 of the donors classified V segments as functional when productive rearrangements were above 56.7% and as segregating when the standard deviation between donors was above 5%. To diagnose cytomegalovirus status from the catalog of TCR beta chain sequences, a statistical classification framework was built. V and J gene assignment, in a later analysis, came from comparing TCR nucleotide sequences with IMGT/GENE-DB human TR gene sequences. In a later analysis, CDR3 sequences and most-parsimonious VDJ recombination scenarios were assigned using the TCRdist pipeline. A later analysis defined each TCR beta chain by its CDR3 amino acid sequence plus V-gene family, and excluded reads lacking a unique V-gene family. In a later analysis, around 650 highly shared, low-generation-probability nucleotide sequences were removed to address suspected cross-contamination and a sequencing artifact. In a later analysis, a clonal expansion index was calculated for each public chain from normalized within-repertoire ranks of inferred template counts. In a later analysis, generation probabilities were computed with a VDJ recombination model fitted to out-of-frame rearrangements, and the resulting probabilities were checked against IGoR. A later analysis scored TCR-TCR, TCR-HLA and TCR-CMV co-occurrence with hypergeometric tests, applying a repertoire-size bias correction to TCR pairs. A later analysis estimated false discovery rates by permuting HLA or CMV assignments 20 times. In a later analysis, co-occurring TCRs were grouped using DBSCAN, with TCRdist sequence similarity added in when clustering inside HLA-allele-positive subsets. For co-occurrence clustering, repertoires with fewer than 30,000 or more than 120,000 public chains were excluded, along with 4 to 6 repertoires with anomalous nucleotide sharing. The immuneACCESS repertoire file appears here via TCRdb, limited to in-frame rearrangements. These files lack a portion of the clones; in checked studies, under half of the deficit traces to unresolved V genes, and the cause of the others is not known. V, J and clone size are those of that table, while D and trimming were read from the DNA. This sample comprises around 70,000 clones, just under 80% of them detected only once. The top ten hold 8% to 9.5% of the sample.

In total, more than 500 healthy bone marrow donors made up the cohort. All cohort members were sampled while nominally healthy, although unrecorded immune exposures were likely present. The donor tested CMV seropositive, placing the donor among the approximately 310 seropositive members of the cohort. A peripheral blood sample was collected from each donor, and TCR beta sequencing was performed on peripheral blood mononuclear cells. Genomic DNA was extracted from the blood cell samples with the Qiagen DNeasy Blood Extraction Kit. The sample comprised PBMCs. The sequence derives from a woman aged 40 to 55 in good health and CMV-seropositive. This chain joins TRBV5-1 to TRBJ2-3; D gene: possibly TRBD1, on 5 matching bases. The sequenced DNA is TGCGCCAGCCGATCTGGTGGGGCCTACACAGATACGCAGTATTTT. Translation gives CASRSGGAYTDTQYF. The full variable domain, completed from the reference TRBV5-1 and TRBJ2-3 proteins outside the CDR3, reads KAGVTQTPRYLIKTRGQQVTLSCSPISGHRSVSWYQQTPGQGLQFLFEYFSETQRNKGNFPGRFSGRQFSNSRSEMNVSTLELGDSALYLCASRSGGAYTDTQYFGPGTRLTVL.